This note documents a single TCR beta chain sequence. The antigen remains undetermined. CDR1 SEHNR and CDR2 FQNEAQ come from the germline V gene (reference sequence). The V and J ends lost 4 bases and 6 bases, in that order; junction bases with no gene match: 11. The CDR3 extends over 17 amino acids. This entry is derived from a study of OX40 agonist ivuxolimab in advanced cancers. Study background: Patients in the trial were receiving intravenous ivuxolimab every 2 weeks, at doses of 0.01 to 10 mg/kg. Patients enrolled in dose escalation were diagnosed with hepatocellular carcinoma, melanoma, renal cell or head and neck cancer.

Profiling relied on immunoSEQ multiplex PCR, and the TCRdb table lists in-frame clones only, not all of them. The repertoire holds around 50,000 clones, with over 75% as singletons. Study findings and constraints: The study did not work out the antigen specificity of the expanded peripheral T cells. The study observed clonal expansion of CD4+ and CD8+ blood T cells by week 6 at 0.1 to 3.0 mg/kg.

The rearrangement links TRBV7-9 to TRBJ2-1; 11 nucleotides agree with TRBD2. This sequence was found in an adult with an advanced solid tumor such as melanoma, head and neck, liver or kidney cancer. The sequencing used CD4+ or CD8+ T cells sorted from blood, collected in a trial of the OX40 agonist ivuxolimab. CDR3 in DNA: TGTGCCAGCAGCTCCCTATTTAGCGGGAGGGCCACCAATGAGCAGTTCTTC. This codes for CASSSLFSGRATNEQFF.